Below are 31 T cell receptor beta chains sequenced from a single sample in a study of cytomegalovirus exposure and HLA in healthy donors (dated by TCRdb to about 2017). Receptors were amplified or captured by the immunoSEQ multiplex PCR assay. A mixture of 60 forward primers for TCR Vbeta segments and 13 reverse primers for TCR Jbeta segments was used in the multiplex PCR. Drawn from immuneACCESS, this table holds only the in-frame rearrangements with V and J called that TCRdb kept. Clones are partly lost; checked studies trace under half to an unresolved V gene and leave the rest unexplained. The sample yields about 150,000 clones; 73% were counted once. The ten largest clonotypes hold roughly 5.2% of the sample. The sequenced material came from PBMCs. The receptor source for this set is a woman in her late teens or twenties in good health and CMV-seropositive.

This clone was observed a handful of times. The chain combines TRBV7-6 with TRBJ1-1, with D possibly being TRBD1 (5 bases). Germline V gene sequence: CDR1 SGHVS, CDR2 FNYEAQ. CDR3 length: 13 residues. Trimming removed 6 bases from V and 4 bases from J, with 12 bases in between. The CDR3 nucleotides read TGTGCCAGCAGTCAGGGTCGAAGCACTGAAGCTTTCTTT. As protein: CASSQGRSTEAFF. Supplemented by reference TRBV7-6 and TRBJ1-1, the full variable domain reads GAGVSQSPRYKVTKRGQDVALRCDPISGHVSLYWYRQALGQGPEFLTYFNYEAQQDKSGLPNDRFSAERPEGSISTLTIQRTEQRDSAMYRCASSQGRSTEAFFGQGTRLTVV.

The chain combines TRBV10-3 with TRBJ2-3; D is perhaps TRBD2 (6 bases). The V end lost 3 bases, the J end lost 1 base, and 11 bases lay between the germline ends. Germline-derived CDR1 and CDR2 are ENHRY and SYGVKD. CDR3 length equals 15 residues. CDR3: CAISERGAGTDTQYF. Here the CDR3 DNA reads TGTGCCATCAGTGAACGCGGGGCTGGCACAGATACGCAGTATTTT.

This chain links TRBV30 with TRBJ1-2, with 7 bases lining up with TRBD1. Trimming cost V 3 bases and J 8 bases; bases outside gene matches: 12. The CDR3 consists of 14 residues. CDR1 GTSNPN and CDR2 SVGIG come from the germline V gene (reference sequence). The CDR3 reads CAWSTGAWAGGYTF. The CDR3 nucleotides are TGTGCCTGGAGCACAGGGGCTTGGGCAGGGGGCTACACCTTC.

This sequence joins TRBV5-1 and TRBJ1-6; 7 nucleotides align to TRBD1. Trimming removed 4 bases from V and 14 bases from J; junction bases left unmatched: 21. Per germline, CDR1 SGHRS and CDR2 YFSETQ. The CDR3 contains 17 residues. This CDR3 reads CASSQNALGTGVLTLHF. CDR3 bases: TGCGCCAGCAGCCAGAACGCCCTGGGTACAGGGGTCTTGACCCTCCACTTT.

The V gene is TRBV27, the J gene TRBJ2-7; weak D call: TRBD2 (5 bases). From germline, CDR1 is MNHEY and CDR2 SMNVEV (reference sequence). The CDR3 contains 14 residues. Trimming removed 5 bases at V and 1 base at J, with 12 bases between. The CDR3: CASSRRTGSYEQYF. DNA of the CDR3: TGTGCCAGCAGTCGCAGGACGGGGTCCTACGAGCAGTACTTC.

This clone was seen only once. The chain has TRBV7-3 and TRBJ1-1; D unresolved. V was clipped by 5 bases and J by 7 bases, with 17 bases between them. This CDR3 region has 14 residues. Germline V CDR1 and CDR2: SGHTA, FQGTGA. The CDR3 DNA follows: TGTGCCAGCAGCCCCCACTCCCCCCCCGTTGAAGCTTTCTTT. Translated, it gives CASSPHSPPVEAFF. The complete variable domain, with remaining parts taken from reference TRBV7-3 and TRBJ1-1, reads GAGVSQTPSNKVTEKGKYVELRCDPISGHTALYWYRQSLGQGPEFLIYFQGTGAADDSGLPNDRFFAVRPEGSVSTLKIQRTERGDSAVYLCASSPHSPPVEAFFGQGTRLTVV.

For this clone: The sample has other DNA sequences that encode this CDR3 too. The chain links TRBV30 to TRBJ1-6; 7 bases map to TRBD1. Germline values: CDR1 GTSNPN, CDR2 SVGIG (reference sequence). Germline trimming cut 1 base from V and 5 bases from J; bases unmatched to any gene: 8. The CDR3 runs 16 residues. The DNA for the CDR3 is TGTGCCTGGAGTGATCTCCGAGACAGGGATAATTCACCCCTCCACTTT. Translating gives CAWSDLRDRDNSPLHF.

This chain links TRBV7-9 with TRBJ2-4; the match to TRBD2 covers 7 bases. This CDR3 has 12 amino acids. The germline V gene encodes CDR1 SEHNR and CDR2 FQNEAQ (reference sequence). V was pared by 3 bases and J by 9 bases, with 2 bases of the junction left unmatched. CDR3 DNA sequence: TGTGCCAGCAGCTTGGGGGGGGGCATTCAGTACTTC. It is translated as CASSLGGGIQYF.

This clone was seen a handful of times. The rearrangement joins TRBV10-3 to TRBJ2-1, with 8 nucleotides matching TRBD2. The CDR3 is 14 residues long. Trimming at V came to 5 bases and at J to 9 bases, leaving 9 bases not matched to a gene. The germline gives CDR1 ENHRY, CDR2 SYGVKD. CDR3 in amino acids: CAISLPGGPGEQFF. CDR3 sequence (DNA): TGTGCCATCAGTCTACCGGGGGGGCCGGGTGAGCAGTTCTTC.

The V and J genes are TRBV28 and TRBJ2-3; the match to TRBD2 covers 7 bases. Germline loops: CDR1 MDHEN, CDR2 SYDVKM. The V and J ends lost 2 bases and 0 bases, in that order; junction bases with no gene match: 11. The CDR3 is 18 amino acids. The CDR3 protein is CASSLAGEIRTSTDTQYF. In DNA form, the CDR3 reads TGTGCCAGCAGTTTAGCGGGGGAAATTAGAACTAGCACAGATACGCAGTATTTT.

This clone has more than one count but fewer than ten. The J gene is TRBJ1-5, the V gene TRBV7-9, with D tentatively TRBD1 (6 bases). This CDR3 contains 14 residues. CDR1 SEHNR and CDR2 FQNEAQ come from the germline V gene (reference sequence). V was cut by 5 bases and J by 6 bases, with 14 bases left in between. The CDR3 DNA sequence: TGTGCCAGCAGCCCCGGGGAAGGGGGTCAGCCCCAGCATTTT. Protein sequence: CASSPGEGGQPQHF. Using reference TRBV7-9 and TRBJ1-5 for the parts outside the CDR3, the full variable domain is DTGVSQNPRHKITKRGQNVTFRCDPISEHNRLYWYRQTLGQGPEFLTYFQNEAQLEKSRLLSDRFSAERPKGSFSTLEIQRTEQGDSAMYLCASSPGEGGQPQHFGDGTRLSIL.

CDR3 amino acids: CASSTRQDAGDTQYF. CDR3 nucleotide sequence: TGTGCCAGCAGCACGCGACAGGACGCCGGGGATACGCAGTATTTT. The chain joins TRBV7-6 to TRBJ2-3; TRBD1 is a possible D gene (6 bases). The CDR3 runs to 15 residues. Germline V gene sequence: CDR1 SGHVS, CDR2 FNYEAQ. V lost 5 bases and J lost 6, with 18 bases in between. Together with reference TRBV7-6 and TRBJ2-3, the CDR3 gives the full variable domain: GAGVSQSPRYKVTKRGQDVALRCDPISGHVSLYWYRQALGQGPEFLTYFNYEAQQDKSGLPNDRFSAERPEGSISTLTIQRTEQRDSAMYRCASSTRQDAGDTQYFGPGTRLTVL.

This clone was picked up one time. The genes are TRBV29-1 and TRBJ2-7, with a weak D call TRBD1 (5 bases). The ends were cut back, 4 bases at V and 6 bases at J, with 16 bases in the middle. CDR1 is SQVTM and CDR2 is ANQGSEA in the germline V gene. The CDR3 is made up of 13 amino acids. As DNA, the CDR3 is TGCAGCGTTGGATGGCAGGGCCCAGGCGAGCAGTACTTC. Translating gives CSVGWQGPGEQYF.

The chain employs TRBV7-9 and TRBJ2-7, with 7 nucleotides matching TRBD2. Germline lookup yields CDR1 SEHNR and CDR2 FQNEAQ (reference sequence). Trimming cost V 1 base and J 5 bases; bases outside gene matches: 17. CDR3 length: 18 residues. Written as DNA, the CDR3 is TGTGCCAGCAGCTTAGGTTCCGTTGCGGGAGAGACTAGGGACGAGCAGTACTTC. It specifies CASSLGSVAGETRDEQYF.

The chain uses TRBV25-1 and TRBJ2-5; a weak D match, TRBD1 (5 bases). Trimming left V 2 bases short and J 2 bases short, with 12 bases between. CDR1 MGHDK and CDR2 SYGVNS come from the germline V gene. The CDR3 sequence is 15 residues long. CDR3 DNA sequence: TGTGCCAGCAGTGAAGAAGGGGCCTTACAAGAGACCCAGTACTTC. Amino acid sequence: CASSEEGALQETQYF.

A single count supports this clone. The chain uses TRBV7-9 and TRBJ2-7, with 8 bases fitting TRBD1. The CDR3 runs 14 residues. Per the germline V gene, CDR1 is SEHNR and CDR2 is FQNEAQ (reference sequence). V shed 5 bases, J shed 3 bases, and the junction held 6 bases outside the gene matches. This chain's CDR3 is CASSPEDRGYEQYF. The CDR3 DNA follows: TGTGCCAGCAGCCCGGAAGACAGGGGCTACGAGCAGTACTTC.

The V call is TRBV9, the J call TRBJ1-3; D is uncertain. Germline CDR1 and CDR2: SGDLS and YYNGEE. This CDR3 is built from 15 residues. V lost 0 bases, J lost 3 bases, and 10 bases lay in between. The chain's CDR3 is CASSVVGDNGNTIYF. The CDR3 DNA reads as TGTGCCAGCAGCGTAGTTGGAGATAATGGAAACACCATATATTTT.

The V call is TRBV28, the J call TRBJ1-3, with D unclear. Germline-derived CDR1 and CDR2 are MDHEN and SYDVKM. V was clipped by 2 bases and J by 0 bases, with 11 bases between them. This CDR3 has 16 residues. The CDR3 sequence: CASSLGFRSSGNTIYF. The CDR3 DNA follows: TGTGCCAGCAGTTTAGGGTTCCGGAGCTCTGGAAACACCATATATTTT.

This clone showed up just a few times. The V call is TRBV13, the J call TRBJ1-2; the D is unclear. Germline V gene sequence: CDR1 PRHDT, CDR2 FYEKMQ (reference sequence). Between the trimmed V and J ends, which lost 5 bases and 6 bases, there was a span of 22 bases. The CDR3 has 16 residues. The CDR3 DNA sequence: TGTGCCAGCAGCGTTCCTTCCCGGGCCGGGATGGATGGCTACACCTTC. It is translated as CASSVPSRAGMDGYTF.

V and J are TRBV19 and TRBJ2-2; D is undetermined. Trimming stripped 1 base from V and 6 bases from J, with 6 bases between. Looked up from germline, CDR1 is LNHDA and CDR2 is SQIVND (reference sequence). The CDR3 sequence is 13 residues long. Here the CDR3 reads CASSIGHPGELFF. In nucleotides, the CDR3 is TGTGCCAGTAGTATAGGACATCCCGGGGAGCTGTTTTTT. Looking up the rest from reference TRBV19 and TRBJ2-2 gives the full variable domain: DGGITQSPKYLFRKEGQNVTLSCEQNLNHDAMYWYRQDPGQGLRLIYYSQIVNDFQKGDIAEGYSVSREKKESFPLTVTSAQKNPTAFYLCASSIGHPGELFFGEGSRLTVL.

This clone was found many times. Different DNA sequences within this sample yield the same CDR3. V gene TRBV4-3 combines with J gene TRBJ2-7, with 9 nucleotides matching TRBD1. Germline values: CDR1 LGHNA, CDR2 YSLEER. The CDR3 is 16 amino acids. The J segment lost 5 bases and the V segment lost 0 bases, leaving 8 bases of the junction unmatched. Here the CDR3 reads CASSQDDGTGSDEQYF. In nucleotides, the CDR3 is TGCGCCAGCAGCCAAGATGACGGGACAGGGAGTGACGAGCAGTACTTC.

Only a few counts were recorded for this clone. The rearrangement links TRBV28 to TRBJ2-1, with 10 positions matching TRBD1. J was trimmed by 8 bases and V by 6 bases; bases with no gene match: 13. The CDR3 loop spans 16 amino acids. Germline V lookup: CDR1 MDHEN, CDR2 SYDVKM. The CDR3 sequence: CASSLSGGQGHHEQFF. CDR3 DNA: TGTGCCAGCAGCCTCTCAGGGGGACAGGGGCATCATGAGCAGTTCTTC.

The rearrangement uses TRBV28 and TRBJ2-1; D is possibly TRBD2 (5 bases). The V gene's germline CDR1 is MDHEN and CDR2 SYDVKM. The V and J ends lost 4 bases and 4 bases respectively, with 14 bases between them. This CDR3 has 15 residues. CDR3 amino acids: CASSYPGELYNEQFF. The DNA for the CDR3 is TGTGCCAGCAGTTATCCCGGGGAATTATACAATGAGCAGTTCTTC.

This clone appeared once. One end of the junction varies from germline; a read error may be responsible. Written as DNA, the CDR3 is TGTGCCAGCAGTGAAGCCGGGACAGGGTCAGACTTC. It translates to CASSEAGTGSDF. The V gene is TRBV6-1, the J gene TRBJ2-5; 9 nucleotides agree with TRBD1. Germline V gene sequence: CDR1 MNHNS, CDR2 SASEGT. This CDR3 comprises 12 residues.

The V and J genes are TRBV7-2 and TRBJ2-7; 7 bases map to TRBD1. Germline CDR1 SGHTA, CDR2 FQGNSA. CDR3 length equals 15 residues. V was pared by 1 base and J by 2 bases, with 5 bases of the junction left unmatched. In DNA form, the CDR3 reads TGTGCCAGCAGCTTAGGGGCAGGGGGTACCTACGAGCAGTACTTC. It specifies CASSLGAGGTYEQYF.

J is TRBJ1-1 and V is TRBV5-5; 10 positions agree with TRBD1. Trimming cost V 5 bases and J 0 bases; bases outside gene matches: 4. There are 15 residues in the CDR3. In germline, CDR1 is SGHKS, CDR2 YYEKEE (reference sequence). The chain's CDR3 is CASSLGQGMNTEAFF. CDR3 coding DNA: TGTGCCAGCAGTCTGGGACAGGGGATGAACACTGAAGCTTTCTTT.

This rearrangement joins TRBV7-9 to TRBJ2-5, with 8 bases that match TRBD1. This CDR3 is 16 amino acids long. V dropped 1 base and J dropped 4; count of bases not matched to a gene: 8. Germline CDR1 SEHNR, CDR2 FQNEAQ (reference sequence). The chain's CDR3 is CASSLEYRGTGETQYF. Here the CDR3 DNA reads TGTGCCAGCAGCTTAGAGTACAGGGGGACTGGAGAGACCCAGTACTTC.

As regards this clone: At one of its ends the junction is not consistent with the germline gene, which may arise from a read error. The chain employs TRBV20-1 and TRBJ2-4; TRBD2 might be the D (6 bases). The germline CDR1 and CDR2 sequences are DFQATT and SNEGSKA (reference sequence). This CDR3 is built from 10 residues. CDR3 amino acids: CSASHPAGSF. DNA for the CDR3: TGCAGTGCTAGCCACCCTGCGGGATCTTTC.

J is TRBJ1-3 and V is TRBV4-1; no clear D gene. V was pared by 3 bases and J by 4 bases, with 16 bases between. The germline gives CDR1 MGHRA, CDR2 YSYEKL. This CDR3 region has 16 residues. CDR3 nucleotides: TGCGCCAGCAGCCACCTACCCCAGGCTTTAGGAAACACCATATATTTT. It is translated as CASSHLPQALGNTIYF.

This clone appeared a single time. The chain joins TRBV6-5 to TRBJ1-1, with TRBD1 as a possible D gene (5 bases). The CDR3 contains 13 residues. Germline V CDR1 and CDR2: MNHEY, SVGAGI. With 4 bases removed from V and 7 bases from J, the gap between germline ends came to 13 bases. The CDR3 DNA is TGTGCCAGCAGTTTGGGGCAGGGTCGTGAAGCTTTCTTT. Translation: CASSLGQGREAFF.

The genes are TRBV30 and TRBJ2-5; TRBD1 matches 10 bases. The CDR3 covers 16 residues. Germline V gene lookup returns CDR1 GTSNPN and CDR2 SVGIG (reference sequence). J gave up 6 bases and V 2 bases, and 12 bases lay outside the gene matches. The CDR3 region is CAWSPPTDRGIKTQYF. In DNA, the CDR3 is TGTGCCTGGAGTCCCCCGACGGACAGGGGGATCAAGACCCAGTACTTC.